This T cell receptor (beta chain) was sequenced in a study of cytomegalovirus exposure and HLA in healthy donors. Study-level background: Of all 400 or so donors who were genotyped, roughly 81% belonged to the Caucasian-associated ancestry cluster. General study results and limits: Common viral pathogens seemed to be connected with several of the most significant clusters, according to a later analysis.

This CDR3 spans 17 amino acids. CDR1 MNHEY and CDR2 SMNVEV come from the germline V gene (reference sequence). Trimming at V came to 4 bases and at J to 4 bases, leaving 7 bases not matched to a gene. This clone was detected only once. Its antigen is unidentified. The PCR made use of 60 Vbeta and 13 Jbeta primers. Assay: immunoSEQ multiplex PCR; the TCRdb copy retains only in-frame clones and omits some. The repertoire holds 200,000 or so clones, roughly 84% seen once, with about 0.25% in the top ten. The V call is TRBV27, the J call TRBJ2-6, with TRBD1 matching over 10 bases. The sequence derives from a boy between 10 and 17 years old in good health and CMV-seronegative. Material for sequencing was PBMCs. The CDR3 nucleotides are TGTGCCAGCAGTTCCCCGGGGACAGGGGAAGGGGCCAACGTCCTGACTTTC. Amino acid sequence: CASSSPGTGEGANVLTF.